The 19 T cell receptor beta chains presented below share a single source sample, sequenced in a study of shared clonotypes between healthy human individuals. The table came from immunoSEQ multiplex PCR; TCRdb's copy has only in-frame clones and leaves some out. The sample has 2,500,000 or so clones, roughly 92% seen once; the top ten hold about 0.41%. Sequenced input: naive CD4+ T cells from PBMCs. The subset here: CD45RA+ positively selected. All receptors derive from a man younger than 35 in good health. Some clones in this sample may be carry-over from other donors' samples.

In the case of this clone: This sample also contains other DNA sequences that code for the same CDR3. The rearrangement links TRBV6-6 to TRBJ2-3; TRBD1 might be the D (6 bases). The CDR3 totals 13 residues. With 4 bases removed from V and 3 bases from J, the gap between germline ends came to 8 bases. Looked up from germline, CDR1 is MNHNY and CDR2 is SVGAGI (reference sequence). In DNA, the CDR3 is TGTGCCAGCAGTTCCACAGGGACAGATACGCAGTATTTT. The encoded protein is CASSSTGTDTQYF.

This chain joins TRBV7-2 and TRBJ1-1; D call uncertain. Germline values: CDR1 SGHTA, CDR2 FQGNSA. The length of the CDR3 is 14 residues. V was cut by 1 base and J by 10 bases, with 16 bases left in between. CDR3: CASSLGRGGKVAFF. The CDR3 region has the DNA TGTGCCAGCAGCTTAGGACGGGGAGGGAAGGTAGCTTTCTTT.

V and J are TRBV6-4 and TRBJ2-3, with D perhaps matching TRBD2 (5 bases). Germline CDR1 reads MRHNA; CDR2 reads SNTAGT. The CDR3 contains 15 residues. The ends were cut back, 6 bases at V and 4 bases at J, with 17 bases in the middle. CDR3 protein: CASSVALERSDTQYF. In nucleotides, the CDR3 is TGTGCCAGCAGCGTTGCACTAGAGCGTTCAGATACGCAGTATTTT.

This CDR3 reads CASSQSPGGRGDNEQFF. The CDR3 nucleotides read TGCGCCAGCAGCCAATCCCCGGGGGGGAGAGGGGACAATGAGCAGTTCTTC. The rearrangement joins TRBV4-3 to TRBJ2-1, with 8 bases lining up with TRBD2. CDR1 and CDR2 from the germline V gene are LGHNA and YSLEER. CDR3 length: 17 residues. The V and J ends lost 2 bases and 5 bases, in that order; junction bases with no gene match: 11.

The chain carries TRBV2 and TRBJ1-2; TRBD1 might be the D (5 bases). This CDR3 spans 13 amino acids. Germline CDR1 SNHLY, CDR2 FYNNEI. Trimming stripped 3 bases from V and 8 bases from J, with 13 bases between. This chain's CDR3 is CASSEGPRGGYTF. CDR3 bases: TGTGCCAGCAGTGAGGGCCCGAGGGGAGGCTACACCTTC. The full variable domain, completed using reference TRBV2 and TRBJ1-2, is EPEVTQTPSHQVTQMGQEVILRCVPISNHLYFYWYRQILGQKVEFLVSFYNNEISEKSEIFDDQFSVERPDGSNFTLKIRSTKLEDSAMYFCASSEGPRGGYTFGSGTRLTVV.

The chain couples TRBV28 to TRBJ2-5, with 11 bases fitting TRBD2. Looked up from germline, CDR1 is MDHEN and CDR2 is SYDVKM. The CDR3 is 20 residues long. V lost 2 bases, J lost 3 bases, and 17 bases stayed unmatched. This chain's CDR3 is CASSLPGLAGNRGDKETQYF. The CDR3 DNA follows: TGTGCCAGCAGTTTACCCGGACTAGCGGGTAATCGAGGGGATAAAGAGACCCAGTACTTC.

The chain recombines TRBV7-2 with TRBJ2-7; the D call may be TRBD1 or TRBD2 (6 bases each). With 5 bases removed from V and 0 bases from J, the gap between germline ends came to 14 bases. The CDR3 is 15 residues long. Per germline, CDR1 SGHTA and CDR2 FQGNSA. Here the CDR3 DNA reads TGTGCCAGCAGCCTTCGGGGGCAGGGCTCCTACGAGCAGTACTTC. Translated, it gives CASSLRGQGSYEQYF. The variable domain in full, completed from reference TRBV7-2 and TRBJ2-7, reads GAGVSQSPSNKVTEKGKDVELRCDPISGHTALYWYRQSLGQGLEFLIYFQGNSAPDKSGLPSDRFSAERTGGSVSTLTIQRTQQEDSAVYLCASSLRGQGSYEQYFGPGTRLTVT.

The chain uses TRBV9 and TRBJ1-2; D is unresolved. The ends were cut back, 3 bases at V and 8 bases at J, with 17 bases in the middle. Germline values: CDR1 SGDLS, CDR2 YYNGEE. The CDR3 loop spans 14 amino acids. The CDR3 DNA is TGTGCCAGCAGCGCCCCCTCGTACGGGCAAGGCTACACCTTC. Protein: CASSAPSYGQGYTF.

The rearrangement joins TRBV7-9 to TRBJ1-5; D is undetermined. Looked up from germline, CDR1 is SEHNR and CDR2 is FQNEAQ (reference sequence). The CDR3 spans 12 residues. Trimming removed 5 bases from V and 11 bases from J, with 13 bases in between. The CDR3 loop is CASSHTDRTQHF. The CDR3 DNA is TGTGCCAGCAGCCACACCGACCGGACCCAGCATTTT.

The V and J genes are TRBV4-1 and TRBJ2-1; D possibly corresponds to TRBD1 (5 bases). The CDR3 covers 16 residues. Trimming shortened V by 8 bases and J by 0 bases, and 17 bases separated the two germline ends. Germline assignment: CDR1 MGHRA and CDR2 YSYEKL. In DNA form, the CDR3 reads TGCGCCAGCGGGGCCCGGCTCCCCAGCTCCTACAATGAGCAGTTCTTC. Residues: CASGARLPSSYNEQFF.

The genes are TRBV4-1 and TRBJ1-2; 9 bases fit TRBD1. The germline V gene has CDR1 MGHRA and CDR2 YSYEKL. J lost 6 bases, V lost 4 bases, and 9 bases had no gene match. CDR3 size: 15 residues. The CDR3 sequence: CASSPRDRVWDGYTF. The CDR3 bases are TGCGCCAGCAGCCCGCGGGACAGGGTATGGGATGGCTACACCTTC.

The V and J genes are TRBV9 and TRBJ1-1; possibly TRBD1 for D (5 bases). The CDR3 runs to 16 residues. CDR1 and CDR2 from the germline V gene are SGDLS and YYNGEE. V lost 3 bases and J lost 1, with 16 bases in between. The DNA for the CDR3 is TGTGCCAGCAGCGAGGGAGTGGGGGGTGAGAACACTGAAGCTTTCTTT. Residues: CASSEGVGGENTEAFF.

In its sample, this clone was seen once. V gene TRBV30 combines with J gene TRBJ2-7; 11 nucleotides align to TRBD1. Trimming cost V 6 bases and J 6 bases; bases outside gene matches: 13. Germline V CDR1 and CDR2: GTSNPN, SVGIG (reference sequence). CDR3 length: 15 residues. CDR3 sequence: CACQRRGQGEGEQYF. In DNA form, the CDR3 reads TGTGCCTGCCAAAGGCGGGGACAGGGGGAGGGCGAGCAGTACTTC. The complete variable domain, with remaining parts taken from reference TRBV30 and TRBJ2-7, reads SQTIHQWPATLVQPVGSPLSLECTVEGTSNPNLYWYRQAAGRGLQLLFYSVGIGQISSEVPQNLSASRPQDRQFILSSKKLLLSDSGFYLCACQRRGQGEGEQYFGPGTRLTVT.

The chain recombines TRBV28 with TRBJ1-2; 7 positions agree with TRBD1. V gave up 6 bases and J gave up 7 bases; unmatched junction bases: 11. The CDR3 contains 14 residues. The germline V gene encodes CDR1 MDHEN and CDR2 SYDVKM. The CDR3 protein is CASRLTGTAIGYTF. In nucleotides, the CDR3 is TGTGCCAGCAGACTCACCGGGACAGCTATTGGCTACACCTTC.

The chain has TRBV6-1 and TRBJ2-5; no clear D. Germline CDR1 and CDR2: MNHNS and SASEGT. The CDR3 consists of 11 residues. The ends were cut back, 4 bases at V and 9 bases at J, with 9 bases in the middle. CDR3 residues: CASSVIGPQYF. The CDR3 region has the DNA TGTGCCAGCAGTGTAATAGGCCCCCAGTACTTC.

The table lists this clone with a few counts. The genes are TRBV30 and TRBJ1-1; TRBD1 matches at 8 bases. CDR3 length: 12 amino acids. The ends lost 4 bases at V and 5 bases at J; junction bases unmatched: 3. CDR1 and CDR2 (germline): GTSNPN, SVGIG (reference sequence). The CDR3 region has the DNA TGTGCCTGGACCACAGGGGGTACTGAAGCTTTCTTT. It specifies CAWTTGGTEAFF.

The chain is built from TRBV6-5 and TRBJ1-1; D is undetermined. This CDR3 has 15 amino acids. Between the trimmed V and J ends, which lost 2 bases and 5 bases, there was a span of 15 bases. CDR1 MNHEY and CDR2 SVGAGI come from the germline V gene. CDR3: CASSYTPGSTTEAFF. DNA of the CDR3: TGTGCCAGCAGTTACACCCCCGGTAGTACGACTGAAGCTTTCTTT.

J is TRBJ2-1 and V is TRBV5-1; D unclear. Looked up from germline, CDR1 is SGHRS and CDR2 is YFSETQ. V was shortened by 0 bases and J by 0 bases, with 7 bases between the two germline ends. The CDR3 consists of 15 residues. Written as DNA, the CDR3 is TGCGCCAGCAGCTTGGCCCAACTCTCCTACAATGAGCAGTTCTTC. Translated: CASSLAQLSYNEQFF. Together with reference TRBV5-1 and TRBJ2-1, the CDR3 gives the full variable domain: KAGVTQTPRYLIKTRGQQVTLSCSPISGHRSVSWYQQTPGQGLQFLFEYFSETQRNKGNFPGRFSGRQFSNSRSEMNVSTLELGDSALYLCASSLAQLSYNEQFFGPGTRLTVL.

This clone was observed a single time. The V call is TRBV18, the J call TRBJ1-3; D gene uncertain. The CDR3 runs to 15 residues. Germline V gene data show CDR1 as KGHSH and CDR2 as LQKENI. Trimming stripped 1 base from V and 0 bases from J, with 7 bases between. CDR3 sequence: CASSPRAISGNTIYF. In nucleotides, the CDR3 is TGTGCCAGCTCACCACGGGCGATCTCTGGAAACACCATATATTTT.